One and the same sample provided the 3 T cell receptor beta chains below, sequenced in a study of T cells in Graves' hyperthyroidism and ophthalmopathy. TCR beta CDR3 regions were amplified from RNA transcripts. Initially, a first-round RT-PCR of the TCR CDR3 employed the HTBI primer set. Via MiXCR, TCRdb re-called the multiplex PCR reads, giving one row per CDR3 protein. The table includes some 360,000 distinct CDR3 sequences, about a sixth detected once. The sample comprised blood. These receptors were obtained from a woman between 40 and 55 years old with Graves' ophthalmopathy.

This clonotype was counted ten times or more. The chain is built from TRBV20-1 and TRBJ1-1; D remains ambiguous. The V and J ends lost 3 bases and 2 bases respectively, with 10 bases between them. In germline, CDR1 is DFQATT, CDR2 SNEGSKA (reference sequence). CDR3 size: 13 residues. This CDR3 reads CSASNRVNTEAFF. CDR3 sequence (DNA): TGCAGTGCTAGTAATAGGGTTAACACTGAAGCTTTCTTT.

There are many counts of this clonotype. The rearrangement joins TRBV20-1 to TRBJ2-7; 8 bases map to TRBD2. CDR1 and CDR2 from the germline V gene are DFQATT and SNEGSKA (reference sequence). This CDR3 has 14 residues. Unmatched junction bases numbered 7, after V lost 6 bases and J lost 0 bases. CDR3 DNA: TGCAGTGCCGAAAGCGGGAGCGGCTCCTACGAGCAGTACTTC. This codes for CSAESGSGSYEQYF.

This clonotype was seen repeatedly, ten times or more. This chain connects TRBV7-3 to TRBJ2-5, with 9 bases aligning to TRBD2. This CDR3 is built from 16 residues. Germline loops: CDR1 SGHTA, CDR2 FQGTGA. V was pared by 2 bases and J by 7 bases, with 11 bases of the junction left unmatched. The CDR3 region has the DNA TGTGCCAGCAGCTTATCGGCGGGAGGGCCTTCCGGGACCCAGTACTTC. Translated: CASSLSAGGPSGTQYF.